These 18 T cell receptor beta chains share one sample of origin, sequenced in a study of molecular identifiers for immune sequencing clone quantification. A single record per CDR3 protein comes from TCRdb applying MiXCR to the PCR reads. The sample lists about 320,000 distinct CDR3 sequences; about a fifth were seen once. Material: naive CD8+ T cells from blood, with Jurkat cell RNA spiked in. Noted subset: FACS-sorted CD8+CD4-CCR7+CD45RA+ naive T cells. The receptors come from a human donor in good health. Some libraries in this study had Jurkat cell RNA spiked in.

The V call is TRBV7-9, the J call TRBJ1-1; tentative D call: TRBD1 (6 bases). The CDR3 is made up of 15 amino acids. Germline loops: CDR1 SEHNR, CDR2 FQNEAQ (reference sequence). With 5 bases removed from V and 3 bases from J, the gap between germline ends came to 16 bases. The CDR3 here is CASSVWTAGDTEAFF. Written as DNA, the CDR3 is TGTGCCAGCAGCGTATGGACAGCTGGGGACACTGAAGCTTTCTTT.

Details on this clonotype: In this CDR3 the conserved last residue, phenylalanine or tryptophan, is missing, so a read error is likely. The CDR3 nucleotides read TGTGCCAGCAGTTTTGCGCAATCCTACGAGCAGTACCTC. Translation: CASSFAQSYEQYL. The V gene is TRBV28, the J gene TRBJ2-7, with no clear D. V was cut by 3 bases and J by 1 base, with 7 bases left in between. Germline V gives CDR1 MDHEN, CDR2 SYDVKM. The CDR3 length is 13 residues.

V usage is TRBV12-3 or TRBV12-4 and J usage is TRBJ2-7; D ambiguous. Trimming shortened V by 1 base and J by 3 bases, and 13 bases separated the two germline ends. This CDR3 comprises 15 residues. For the CDR3, the DNA is TGTGCCAGCAGTTTAGGCCTAGTAGGGTTCTACGAGCAGTACTTC. Its protein product is CASSLGLVGFYEQYF.

In its sample, this clonotype was seen many times. J is TRBJ2-3 and V is TRBV6-2 or TRBV6-3, with 8 positions matching TRBD2. Germline V gene lookup returns CDR1 MNHEY and CDR2 SVGEGT. V was clipped by 7 bases and J by 5 bases; unmatched bases: 8. The CDR3 has 14 residues. CDR3 in DNA: TGTGCCAGCACTGGGACTAGAGTCGGAGATACGCAGTATTTT. Amino acid sequence: CASTGTRVGDTQYF.

Many counts were recorded for this clonotype. This chain uses TRBV6-5 with TRBJ1-5; D uncertain. Trimming cost V 5 bases and J 5 bases, with 10 bases left between them. The CDR3 sequence is 13 residues long. CDR1 is MNHEY and CDR2 is SVGAGI in the germline V gene. This chain's CDR3 is CASSLTGYQPQHF. Here the CDR3 DNA reads TGTGCCAGCAGTCTCACGGGATATCAGCCCCAGCATTTT.

This clonotype was detected only a few times. The chain combines TRBV20-1 with TRBJ2-7, with TRBD2 identical over 9 bases. Germline V gene sequence: CDR1 DFQATT, CDR2 SNEGSKA (reference sequence). After removal of 6 bases from V and 0 bases from J, the junction contained 12 bases not matched to a gene. The CDR3 has 16 amino acids. CDR3: CSAFGSGLADSYEQYF. The CDR3 region has the DNA TGCAGTGCCTTCGGGTCGGGACTAGCTGACTCCTACGAGCAGTACTTC.

This clonotype was found many times. The chain has TRBV7-2 and TRBJ1-6; D may be TRBD1 (6 bases). CDR1 and CDR2 (germline): SGHTA, FQGNSA. Trimming stripped 1 base from V and 6 bases from J, with 13 bases between. The CDR3 consists of 16 residues. CDR3 region: CASSLGAGQFNSPLHF. In DNA, the CDR3 is TGTGCCAGCAGCTTAGGGGCAGGACAGTTTAATTCACCCCTCCACTTT.

The rearrangement links TRBV30 to TRBJ2-3; D not certain. Germline assignment: CDR1 GTSNPN and CDR2 SVGIG (reference sequence). The ends were cut back, 4 bases at V and 2 bases at J, with 19 bases in the middle. CDR3 length equals 16 residues. CDR3 residues: CAWTLDISEFTDTQYF. DNA of the CDR3: TGTGCCTGGACCCTAGACATCTCGGAGTTCACAGATACGCAGTATTTT.

This clonotype showed up many times. The rearrangement links TRBV6-5 to TRBJ2-5; D unclear. The germline gives CDR1 MNHEY, CDR2 SVGAGI. Trimming cost V 0 bases and J 2 bases, with 10 bases left between them. The CDR3 totals 15 residues. The CDR3 bases are TGTGCCAGCAGTTACTCGCTTTCCGGACAAGAGACCCAGTACTTC. Amino acids: CASSYSLSGQETQYF.

There are many counts of this clonotype. The CDR3 protein is CASSLSRDQPQHF. CDR3 DNA: TGTGCCAGCAGTTTATCCAGGGATCAGCCCCAGCATTTT. This chain links TRBV27 with TRBJ1-5; perhaps TRBD1 as D (5 bases). Germline V lookup: CDR1 MNHEY, CDR2 SMNVEV (reference sequence). The CDR3 sequence is 13 residues long. The V end was cut by 0 bases, the J end by 5 bases, with 5 bases between.

This clonotype was seen ten or more times. This CDR3 reads CASSFRTGGSDTQYF. Here the CDR3 DNA reads TGTGCCAGCAGTTTTCGGACGGGAGGCTCGGATACGCAGTATTTT. J is TRBJ2-3 and V is TRBV28; 7 bases match TRBD2. Trimming cost V 3 bases and J 6 bases; bases outside gene matches: 9. The CDR3 has 15 residues. The germline gives CDR1 MDHEN, CDR2 SYDVKM.

Of note for this clonotype: A much larger clone differs from this one at a single base, so this may be a read error. This sequence joins TRBV4-3 and TRBJ2-3; TRBD1 agrees at 8 bases. The length of the CDR3 is 15 residues. Germline V gives CDR1 LGHNA, CDR2 YSLEER. In DNA form, the CDR3 reads TGCGCCAGCAGCCAAGGGACAGGGATCCCAGATACGCAGTGTTTT. Translating gives CASSQGTGIPDTQCF.

This clonotype was detected many times. The rearrangement joins TRBV27 to TRBJ2-5, with D hard to call. Germline CDR1 reads MNHEY; CDR2 reads SMNVEV (reference sequence). This CDR3 comprises 14 residues. V lost 5 bases and J 1 base, leaving 11 bases between the germline ends. CDR3 sequence: CASSPARLQETQYF. The CDR3 coding sequence is TGTGCCAGCAGTCCCGCCCGTCTCCAAGAGACCCAGTACTTC.

This clonotype was seen more than once but under ten times. This chain joins TRBV4-1 and TRBJ2-1; possible D gene TRBD1, 5 bases. Trimming removed 0 bases from V and 7 bases from J, with 13 bases in between. Germline V gene lookup returns CDR1 MGHRA and CDR2 YSYEKL. The CDR3 loop spans 15 amino acids. CDR3 residues: CASSQESRDGNEQFF. CDR3 bases: TGCGCCAGCAGCCAAGAAAGCAGGGATGGGAATGAGCAGTTCTTC.

There are many counts of this clonotype. The chain couples TRBV11-2 to TRBJ2-1, with D tentatively TRBD1 or TRBD2 (6 bases each). The CDR3 is made up of 13 amino acids. Per the germline V gene, CDR1 is SGHAT and CDR2 is FQNNGV. V dropped 5 bases and J dropped 6 bases, with 11 bases sitting between them. As DNA, the CDR3 is TGTGCCAGCAGCGAACCGGGGGCCAATGAGCAGTTCTTC. It translates to CASSEPGANEQFF.

This chain links TRBV20-1 with TRBJ2-7; 11 bases match TRBD2. The length of the CDR3 is 17 residues. The germline CDR1 and CDR2 sequences are DFQATT and SNEGSKA (reference sequence). V trimming: 1 base; J trimming: 4 bases; junction bases outside the gene matches: 12. CDR3 protein: CSARGKTLAGALYEQYF. The CDR3 coding sequence is TGCAGTGCTAGAGGCAAGACACTAGCGGGGGCCTTATACGAGCAGTACTTC.

This clonotype was observed a handful of times. One end of the junction fails to match germline, which may point to a read error. The CDR3 spells CASSLVGTGDLLGEELFF. The CDR3 DNA follows: TGTGCCAGCAGCTTAGTAGGAACAGGGGATCTCTTAGGTGAAGAACTGTTTTTT. The chain carries TRBV7-2 and TRBJ1-4; 7 bases map to TRBD1. The CDR3 totals 18 residues. The germline gives CDR1 SGHTA, CDR2 FQGNSA.

This clonotype was counted a few times. This chain connects TRBV10-3 to TRBJ1-1; D is possibly TRBD1 (5 bases). The V and J ends lost 0 bases and 4 bases respectively, with 9 bases between them. The CDR3 consists of 14 residues. CDR1 ENHRY and CDR2 SYGVKD come from the germline V gene. Written as DNA, the CDR3 is TGTGCCATCAGTGAGTCGGTGGGGGGCACTGAAGCTTTCTTT. Its protein is CAISESVGGTEAFF.